Shown below are 25 T cell receptor beta chains from a single sample sequenced in a study of graft-versus-host responses after intestinal transplantation. TCRdb's table, derived via immunoSEQ multiplex PCR, lists solely in-frame clones and lacks some. The sample records 10,000 or so clones, 94% being singletons. Sequenced here: PBMCs, sampled 8 days after intestinal transplant. The receptors were sampled from a human patient who received an intestinal transplant, so some T cells may come from the graft donor.

The chain joins TRBV11-2 to TRBJ2-1; 10 bases are shared with TRBD2. Germline V CDR1 and CDR2: SGHAT, FQNNGV. Trimming removed 1 base from V and 6 bases from J; junction bases left unmatched: 3. This CDR3 comprises 15 residues. The CDR3 coding sequence is TGTGCCAGCAGCTTAGGGCTAGCGGGAGTCAATGAGCAGTTCTTC. Protein product: CASSLGLAGVNEQFF.

The chain combines TRBV6-1 with TRBJ2-7; 8 bases agree with TRBD1. The ends lost 4 bases at V and 0 bases at J; junction bases unmatched: 8. Germline-derived CDR1 and CDR2 are MNHNS and SASEGT. The CDR3 runs 16 residues. The CDR3 sequence: CASSGWDRKISYEQYF. CDR3 sequence (DNA): TGTGCCAGCAGTGGCTGGGACAGGAAAATCTCCTACGAGCAGTACTTC.

The count of this clone is one. This rearrangement joins TRBV28 to TRBJ2-1, with D perhaps being TRBD1 or TRBD2 (5 bases each). The V and J ends lost 5 bases and 0 bases respectively, with 17 bases between them. Germline-derived CDR1 and CDR2 are MDHEN and SYDVKM. The CDR3 extends over 17 amino acids. The CDR3 bases are TGTGCCAGCAGTCGTGGGGGTTGGGATAGCTCCTACAATGAGCAGTTCTTC. This sequence encodes CASSRGGWDSSYNEQFF. Together with reference TRBV28 and TRBJ2-1, the CDR3 gives the full variable domain: DVKVTQSSRYLVKRTGEKVFLECVQDMDHENMFWYRQDPGLGLRLIYFSYDVKMKEKGDIPEGYSVSREKKERFSLILESASTNQTSMYLCASSRGGWDSSYNEQFFGPGTRLTVL.

This chain links TRBV6-6 with TRBJ2-7; 9 nucleotides align to TRBD1. This CDR3 region has 13 residues. Per the germline V gene, CDR1 is MNHNY and CDR2 is SVGAGI (reference sequence). J gave up 7 bases and V 5 bases, and 6 bases lay outside the gene matches. The CDR3 spells CASSTGQGGEQYF. DNA of the CDR3: TGTGCCAGCAGTACGGGACAGGGAGGAGAGCAGTACTTC.

The chain employs TRBV27 and TRBJ1-5, with no clear D. CDR3 length: 13 residues. Trimming shortened V by 2 bases and J by 9 bases, and 11 bases separated the two germline ends. Looked up from germline, CDR1 is MNHEY and CDR2 is SMNVEV (reference sequence). The CDR3 coding sequence is TGTGCCAGCAGTTTACCAGGCGGTTGGCCCCAGCATTTT. Protein: CASSLPGGWPQHF.

V is TRBV4-2 and J is TRBJ2-3; no firm D call. CDR3 length: 16 amino acids. Germline V gene data show CDR1 as LGHNA and CDR2 as YNFKEQ. Trimming took off 4 bases at V and 3 bases at J, with 17 bases between the two ends. CDR3 region: CASSRVTWGVTDTQYF. CDR3 in DNA: TGTGCCAGCAGCCGGGTGACGTGGGGTGTTACAGATACGCAGTATTTT.

V is TRBV20-1 and J is TRBJ1-2, with unresolved D. CDR1 is DFQATT, CDR2 SNEGSKA, per germline (reference sequence). There are 11 residues in the CDR3. V was pared by 2 bases and J by 8 bases, with 9 bases between. CDR3 protein: CSARPMGGYTF. CDR3 coding DNA: TGCAGTGCTAGACCTATGGGGGGCTACACCTTC.

The chain couples TRBV28 to TRBJ1-2, with D perhaps TRBD1 (6 bases). CDR1 is MDHEN and CDR2 is SYDVKM in the germline V gene. V was shortened by 7 bases and J by 6 bases, with 12 bases between the two germline ends. The CDR3 runs to 12 residues. CDR3 in amino acids: CASISAGDGYTF. CDR3 coding DNA: TGTGCCAGCATCTCGGCAGGGGATGGCTACACCTTC.

The chain uses TRBV4-1 and TRBJ2-2; D remains ambiguous. Trimming stripped 0 bases from V and 6 bases from J, with 5 bases between. The CDR3 totals 13 residues. Germline CDR1 MGHRA, CDR2 YSYEKL. This chain's CDR3 is CASSQDRPGELFF. The CDR3 bases are TGCGCCAGCAGCCAAGATAGACCCGGGGAGCTGTTTTTT.

CDR3 DNA: TGTGCCAGCAGGACGGGGGAACATAACTCCTACGAGCAGTACTTC. Its translation: CASRTGEHNSYEQYF. The rearrangement links TRBV27 to TRBJ2-7; tentative D call: TRBD2 (6 bases). Trimming stripped 6 bases from V and 0 bases from J, with 15 bases between. Germline V gene lookup returns CDR1 MNHEY and CDR2 SMNVEV (reference sequence). The CDR3 has 15 residues.

The chain carries TRBV9 and TRBJ2-1; D uncertain. Trimming took off 0 bases at V and 10 bases at J, with 11 bases between the two ends. The CDR3 sequence is 13 residues long. Germline V gives CDR1 SGDLS, CDR2 YYNGEE. The DNA of the CDR3 is TGTGCCAGCAGCGTAGTCCCCCTGGAAGAGCAGTTCTTC. Amino acids: CASSVVPLEEQFF.

The rearrangement uses TRBV30 and TRBJ1-3, with D perhaps matching TRBD1 (5 bases). Germline V CDR1 and CDR2: GTSNPN, SVGIG (reference sequence). V lost 4 bases and J lost 1, with 8 bases in between. This CDR3 spans 13 amino acids. CDR3 DNA: TGTGCCTGGACAGGGATTTCTGGAAACACCATATATTTT. This sequence encodes CAWTGISGNTIYF.

The gene calls are TRBV2 and TRBJ2-7, with D hard to call. V was clipped by 2 bases and J by 0 bases, with 8 bases between them. Germline V lookup: CDR1 SNHLY, CDR2 FYNNEI. This CDR3 has 14 residues. The CDR3 protein is CASSETRNSYEQYF. The CDR3 DNA follows: TGTGCCAGCAGTGAAACGCGGAACTCCTACGAGCAGTACTTC. The entire variable domain, with the rest obtained from reference TRBV2 and TRBJ2-7, is as follows: EPEVTQTPSHQVTQMGQEVILRCVPISNHLYFYWYRQILGQKVEFLVSFYNNEISEKSEIFDDQFSVERPDGSNFTLKIRSTKLEDSAMYFCASSETRNSYEQYFGPGTRLTVT.

The V call is TRBV10-3, the J call TRBJ1-2; D uncertain. V lost 7 bases and J lost 8, with 14 bases in between. Germline lookup yields CDR1 ENHRY and CDR2 SYGVKD. The CDR3 runs 12 residues. In DNA form, the CDR3 reads TGTGCCATCACTGCAGGTGGTGACGGCTACACCTTC. This encodes CAITAGGDGYTF.

The chain carries TRBV7-2 and TRBJ2-7, with TRBD1 matching over 7 bases. In germline, CDR1 is SGHTA, CDR2 FQGNSA. J lost 0 bases, V lost 4 bases, and 9 bases had no gene match. The CDR3 runs to 16 residues. CDR3 nucleotides: TGTGCCAGCAGCTCCAGGTTTCGGGACAGCTCCTACGAGCAGTACTTC. Protein product: CASSSRFRDSSYEQYF.

The chain carries TRBV6-1 and TRBJ2-1; 10 bases match TRBD2. This CDR3 contains 18 residues. In germline, CDR1 is MNHNS, CDR2 SASEGT. Trimming removed 4 bases from V and 1 base from J; junction bases left unmatched: 10. DNA for the CDR3: TGTGCCAGCAGTGTCGAGTCTAGCGGGAGTAGTTCCTACAATGAGCAGTTCTTC. Translated: CASSVESSGSSSYNEQFF.

V usage is TRBV4-1 and J usage is TRBJ1-6; the match to TRBD1 covers 7 bases. V was pared by 4 bases and J by 14 bases, with 8 bases of the junction left unmatched. Per the germline V gene, CDR1 is MGHRA and CDR2 is YSYEKL. The CDR3 has 13 amino acids. The CDR3 region is CASSPRQGLALHF. DNA of the CDR3: TGCGCCAGCAGCCCCAGACAGGGTTTGGCCCTCCACTTT.

CDR3 DNA sequence: TGCACCAGCAGCCAAGTCCCAGGGCATCAGCCCCAGCATTTT. Translation: CTSSQVPGHQPQHF. The gene calls are TRBV1 and TRBJ1-5; whether TRBD1, the table's D call, matches the DNA was not checked. TRBV1 is shown as a pseudogene. This CDR3 comprises 14 residues.

The chain combines TRBV4-1 with TRBJ2-1; no firm D call. V lost 0 bases to trimming and J lost 7 bases, with 4 bases between them. CDR1 MGHRA and CDR2 YSYEKL come from the germline V gene. CDR3 size: 12 residues. The CDR3 DNA reads TGCGCCAGCAGCCAAGATCTGAATGAGCAGTTCTTC. It specifies CASSQDLNEQFF.

The chain combines TRBV6-1 with TRBJ2-3, with D perhaps matching TRBD1 or TRBD2 (5 bases each). V was cut by 5 bases and J by 2 bases, with 14 bases left in between. CDR1 and CDR2 (germline): MNHNS, SASEGT. This CDR3 is 15 amino acids long. CDR3 sequence (DNA): TGTGCCAGCAGTTTAGGGGACGGACTCACAGATACGCAGTATTTT. It yields the protein CASSLGDGLTDTQYF.

This chain joins TRBV19 and TRBJ2-5; tentative D call: TRBD2 (6 bases). CDR1 and CDR2 from the germline V gene are LNHDA and SQIVND (reference sequence). V lost 3 bases, J lost 4 bases, and 6 bases lay in between. The CDR3 is 12 amino acids. This chain's CDR3 is CASSMGGETQYF. In DNA, the CDR3 is TGTGCCAGTAGTATGGGGGGAGAGACCCAGTACTTC.

This chain uses TRBV4-1 with TRBJ2-1; 13 positions match TRBD2. CDR3 length equals 16 residues. The germline CDR1 and CDR2 sequences are MGHRA and YSYEKL. J was trimmed by 7 bases and V by 2 bases; bases with no gene match: 5. This CDR3 is CASSQPLAGGRNEQFF. CDR3 DNA: TGCGCCAGCAGCCAACCACTAGCGGGGGGGCGGAATGAGCAGTTCTTC.

The chain employs TRBV5-1 and TRBJ2-2; 8 nucleotides align to TRBD2. There are 16 residues in the CDR3. Germline CDR1 is SGHRS and CDR2 is YFSETQ. The V gene end was trimmed by 3 bases and the J gene end by 4 bases; junction bases not matched to a gene: 8. The chain's CDR3 is CASSSAGTSRTGELFF. CDR3 DNA sequence: TGCGCCAGCAGCTCGGCCGGGACTAGTCGCACCGGGGAGCTGTTTTTT.

The chain employs TRBV29-1 and TRBJ2-1; 8 bases line up with TRBD1. Trimming at V came to 6 bases and at J to 7 bases, leaving 11 bases not matched to a gene. This CDR3 has 14 amino acids. Germline CDR1 is SQVTM and CDR2 is ANQGSEA. CDR3 protein: CSVLPDRGWNEQFF. In DNA, the CDR3 is TGCAGCGTCCTCCCTGACAGGGGTTGGAATGAGCAGTTCTTC.

The CDR3 DNA reads as TGTGCCAGCAGGGACGGGACAGCCTCCTACAATGAGCAGTTCTTC. This gives the protein CASRDGTASYNEQFF. The gene calls are TRBV27 and TRBJ2-1, with 7 bases fitting TRBD1. CDR3 length: 15 residues. J was trimmed by 0 bases and V by 6 bases; bases with no gene match: 5. Germline CDR1 and CDR2: MNHEY and SMNVEV (reference sequence).